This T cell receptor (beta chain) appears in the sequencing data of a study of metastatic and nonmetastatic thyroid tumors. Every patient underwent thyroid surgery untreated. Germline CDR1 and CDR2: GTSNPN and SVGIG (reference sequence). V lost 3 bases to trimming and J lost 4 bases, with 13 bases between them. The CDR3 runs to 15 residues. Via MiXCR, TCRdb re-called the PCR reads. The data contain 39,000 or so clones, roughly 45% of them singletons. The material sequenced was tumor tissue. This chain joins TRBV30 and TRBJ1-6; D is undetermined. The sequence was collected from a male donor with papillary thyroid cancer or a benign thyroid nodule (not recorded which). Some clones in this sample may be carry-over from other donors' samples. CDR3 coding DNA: TGTGCCTGGAGCCCGGCAGGTCTTTATAATTCACCCCTCCACTTT. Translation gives CAWSPAGLYNSPLHF.